This T cell receptor beta chain was retrieved from a study of OX40 agonist ivuxolimab in advanced cancers. Study conclusions and caveats: Researchers report that CD8+ T cells had, on average, more expanded clones than CD4+. Clonal expansion from baseline to week 6 occurred in both CD4+ and CD8+ T cells.

A note on this clone: The antigen remains undetermined.

Sequencing used immunoSEQ multiplex PCR; TCRdb keeps in-frame clones, though not all of them. The sample has 80,000 to 100,000 clones, around 90% seen once. Germline CDR1 is SGHVS and CDR2 is FQNEAQ. Trimming at V came to 7 bases and at J to 9 bases, leaving 17 bases not matched to a gene. The CDR3 covers 16 residues. The chain has TRBV7-8 and TRBJ2-1; the match to TRBD2 covers 8 bases. Sequences were derived from CD4+ or CD8+ T cells sorted from blood, sampled in a trial of the OX40 agonist ivuxolimab. The clonotype originates from an adult with an advanced solid tumor such as melanoma, head and neck, liver or kidney cancer. CDR3 region: CASTPFAGRGFGEQFF. CDR3 coding DNA: TGTGCCAGCACCCCATTCGCCGGGAGGGGTTTCGGTGAGCAGTTCTTC.